A single sample gave rise to the 29 T cell receptor beta chains below, sequenced in a study of blood T cell repertoires in COVID-19. Produced via immunoSEQ multiplex PCR; TCRdb's table is partial and in-frame only. The sample lists some 310,000 clones; approximately 89% were seen once. The sequencing sample was made of PBMCs or T cells enriched from blood (not recorded which). The origin of the receptors is a young woman who had recovered from COVID-19.

The rearrangement joins TRBV19 to TRBJ1-5; D possibly corresponds to TRBD1 (5 bases). This CDR3 is 16 amino acids long. CDR1 is LNHDA, CDR2 SQIVND, per germline (reference sequence). The germline V and J ends were trimmed by 7 bases and 3 bases, with 19 bases remaining between them. The CDR3 DNA reads TGTGCCAGTACCCTATCCTCGGGAGGGGACAATCAGCCCCAGCATTTT. Translation gives CASTLSSGGDNQPQHF. Complete variable domain (other parts from reference TRBV19 and TRBJ1-5): DGGITQSPKYLFRKEGQNVTLSCEQNLNHDAMYWYRQDPGQGLRLIYYSQIVNDFQKGDIAEGYSVSREKKESFPLTVTSAQKNPTAFYLCASTLSSGGDNQPQHFGDGTRLSIL.

The chain is built from TRBV27 and TRBJ2-1; 12 bases agree with TRBD2. The CDR3 has 14 residues. With V trimmed by 5 bases and J by 6 bases, 2 bases remained unmatched. Germline CDR1 reads MNHEY; CDR2 reads SMNVEV (reference sequence). CDR3 bases: TGTGCCAGCAGTCTGACTAGCGGGAGCAATGAGCAGTTCTTC. Translated, it gives CASSLTSGSNEQFF.

With regard to this clone: Other DNA sequences from this sample encode an identical CDR3 as well. The chain links TRBV5-1 to TRBJ1-3; unclear D gene. CDR3 length equals 14 residues. V shed 0 bases and J shed 0 bases, with 4 bases lying between them. Per germline, CDR1 SGHRS and CDR2 YFSETQ. The CDR3 reads CASSLAGSGNTIYF. CDR3 nucleotides: TGCGCCAGCAGCTTGGCGGGCTCTGGAAACACCATATATTTT. Filled out from reference TRBV5-1 and TRBJ1-3, the complete variable domain reads KAGVTQTPRYLIKTRGQQVTLSCSPISGHRSVSWYQQTPGQGLQFLFEYFSETQRNKGNFPGRFSGRQFSNSRSEMNVSTLELGDSALYLCASSLAGSGNTIYFGEGSWLTVV.

The V gene is TRBV5-1, the J gene TRBJ2-7; TRBD2 aligns across 9 bases. The junction had 3 bases not matched to a gene; V was cut back by 0 bases and J by 5 bases. CDR1 is SGHRS, CDR2 YFSETQ, per germline. The length of the CDR3 is 14 residues. The CDR3 sequence: CASSLAASGNEQYF. DNA for the CDR3: TGCGCCAGCAGCTTGGCGGCTAGCGGGAACGAGCAGTACTTC.

This chain joins TRBV4-1 and TRBJ2-7, with D maybe TRBD1 (5 bases). V was shortened by 1 base and J by 3 bases, with 16 bases between the two germline ends. Germline V lookup: CDR1 MGHRA, CDR2 YSYEKL. The CDR3 is made up of 16 amino acids. CDR3 region: CASSQGSLGVSYEQYF. The CDR3 nucleotides are TGCGCCAGCAGCCAAGGATCGTTAGGGGTAAGCTACGAGCAGTACTTC.

The chain combines TRBV25-1 with TRBJ2-2, with D perhaps matching TRBD2 (6 bases). V gave up 7 bases and J gave up 1 base, with 10 bases separating them. Germline values: CDR1 MGHDK, CDR2 SYGVNS. The CDR3 loop spans 14 amino acids. The CDR3 loop is CASMRDENTGELFF. The CDR3 DNA reads as TGTGCCAGCATGCGGGACGAGAACACCGGGGAGCTGTTTTTT.

V and J are TRBV19 and TRBJ2-1, with a tentative D call TRBD1 (5 bases). V lost 5 bases, J lost 0 bases, and 14 bases lay in between. The CDR3 has 16 amino acids. Germline V CDR1 and CDR2: LNHDA, SQIVND (reference sequence). CDR3 loop: CASSSLTALSYNEQFF. CDR3 bases: TGTGCCAGTAGTTCCTTGACAGCCCTCTCCTACAATGAGCAGTTCTTC.

This chain joins TRBV7-2 and TRBJ1-2, with D possibly TRBD1 on 6 matching bases. V was pared by 8 bases and J by 8 bases, with 18 bases between. Germline values: CDR1 SGHTA, CDR2 FQGNSA. This CDR3 contains 13 residues. CDR3 loop: CASGSIQGFGYTF. For the CDR3, the DNA is TGTGCCAGCGGATCCATACAGGGATTCGGCTACACCTTC.

The chain joins TRBV7-8 to TRBJ1-2; D may be TRBD1 (6 bases). The ends were cut back, 2 bases at V and 0 bases at J, with 10 bases in the middle. The CDR3 runs to 15 residues. Germline values: CDR1 SGHVS, CDR2 FQNEAQ. The CDR3 DNA is TGTGCCAGCAGCTTATCAGGGGCAGCTAACTATGGCTACACCTTC. Protein product: CASSLSGAANYGYTF.

The J gene is TRBJ1-1, the V gene TRBV15; possibly TRBD1 for D (6 bases). There are 18 residues in the CDR3. Trimming removed 4 bases from V and 4 bases from J, with 25 bases in between. The germline CDR1 and CDR2 sequences are LNHNV and YYDKDF (reference sequence). The CDR3 spells CATSKNPRDISESTEAFF. The CDR3, as DNA: TGTGCCACCAGCAAAAATCCACGGGACATATCCGAAAGCACTGAAGCTTTCTTT.

This clone occurred a few times. The genes are TRBV7-6 and TRBJ1-1, with D unclear. The CDR3 runs 14 residues. Germline CDR1 is SGHVS and CDR2 is FNYEAQ. V was shortened by 5 bases and J by 1 base, with 11 bases between the two germline ends. The CDR3 is CASSPRRENTEAFF. CDR3 nucleotide sequence: TGTGCCAGCAGCCCCCGACGGGAGAACACTGAAGCTTTCTTT.

V gene TRBV28 combines with J gene TRBJ1-2; weak D call: TRBD1 (5 bases). Germline loops: CDR1 MDHEN, CDR2 SYDVKM. The CDR3 spans 14 residues. V was clipped by 5 bases and J by 4 bases, with 14 bases between them. CDR3 region: CASSPPTEVYGYTF. DNA for the CDR3: TGTGCCAGCAGTCCACCGACAGAGGTCTATGGCTACACCTTC.

The chain is built from TRBV5-6 and TRBJ2-7; the match to TRBD1 covers 11 bases. From germline, CDR1 is SGHDT and CDR2 YYEEEE. V lost 4 bases and J lost 2; bases outside the gene matches: 5. The CDR3 has 15 residues. The CDR3 sequence is CASSPGTGGAYEQYF. The DNA of the CDR3 is TGTGCCAGCAGCCCCGGGACAGGGGGGGCCTACGAGCAGTACTTC.

This chain uses TRBV5-5 with TRBJ1-3; 9 nucleotides align to TRBD1. The CDR3 is 19 residues long. V lost 4 bases and J lost 4; bases outside the gene matches: 18. The germline gives CDR1 SGHKS, CDR2 YYEKEE (reference sequence). The chain's CDR3 is CASSPGDRERPGAGNTIYF. The CDR3 coding sequence is TGTGCCAGCAGCCCTGGGGACAGGGAACGCCCGGGGGCCGGAAACACCATATATTTT. Using reference TRBV5-5 and TRBJ1-3 for the parts outside the CDR3, the full variable domain is DAGVTQSPTHLIKTRGQQVTLRCSPISGHKSVSWYQQVLGQGPQFIFQYYEKEERGRGNFPDRFSARQFPNYSSELNVNALLLGDSALYLCASSPGDRERPGAGNTIYFGEGSWLTVV.

CDR3 sequence: CAWSVQSYSGKLFF. CDR3 bases: TGTGCCTGGAGTGTACAATCATACTCGGGGAAACTGTTTTTT. The chain uses TRBV30 and TRBJ1-4; D gene unclear. Germline V gene data show CDR1 as GTSNPN and CDR2 as SVGIG (reference sequence). The CDR3 runs 14 residues. Trimming removed 0 bases at V and 11 bases at J, with 16 bases between.

This clone was recorded only once. V and J are TRBV28 and TRBJ1-2, with 9 bases that match TRBD1. This CDR3 comprises 13 residues. The ends lost 7 bases at V and 8 bases at J; junction bases unmatched: 8. The germline V gene encodes CDR1 MDHEN and CDR2 SYDVKM. CDR3 sequence (DNA): TGTGCCAGCATCACAGGGGGCGTCGGGGGCTACACCTTC. Amino acid sequence: CASITGGVGGYTF.

The chain joins TRBV19 to TRBJ2-1; a weak D match, TRBD2 (6 bases). Germline loops: CDR1 LNHDA, CDR2 SQIVND (reference sequence). The CDR3 consists of 15 residues. The V gene lost 2 bases and the J gene lost 5 bases, with 13 bases spanning the gap. In DNA, the CDR3 is TGTGCCAGTAGTATAACCGGGACTGGGGACAATGAGCAGTTCTTC. As protein: CASSITGTGDNEQFF.

The J gene is TRBJ2-7, the V gene TRBV6-6; D call uncertain. This CDR3 is 11 amino acids long. The germline CDR1 and CDR2 sequences are MNHNY and SVGAGI (reference sequence). V was clipped by 8 bases and J by 3 bases, with 8 bases between them. The CDR3 nucleotides are TGTGCCAGCTCCAGTTTCTACGAGCAGTACTTC. Translated, it gives CASSSFYEQYF.

The chain employs TRBV12-5 and TRBJ2-1; no clear D. The CDR3 is made up of 16 amino acids. V was shortened by 6 bases and J by 5 bases, with 20 bases between the two germline ends. The V gene's germline CDR1 is LGHNT and CDR2 FRNRAP. The CDR3: CASGLKALYYNNEQFF. The CDR3 DNA reads TGTGCTAGTGGGTTAAAAGCGTTATACTATAACAATGAGCAGTTCTTC.

The chain is built from TRBV28 and TRBJ1-4, with 7 bases aligning to TRBD1. The germline V gene has CDR1 MDHEN and CDR2 SYDVKM. CDR3 size: 14 residues. J lost 8 bases, V lost 7 bases, and 10 bases had no gene match. The CDR3, as DNA: TGTGCCAGCACCACAGGGGATCGAAAGGAAAAACTGTTTTTT. Translating it yields CASTTGDRKEKLFF.

The V call is TRBV7-2, the J call TRBJ2-7, with 9 bases identical to TRBD1. The CDR3 runs 15 residues. Germline loops: CDR1 SGHTA, CDR2 FQGNSA. J was trimmed by 3 bases and V by 5 bases; bases with no gene match: 8. The CDR3 region has the DNA TGTGCCAGCAGCCCACCTAACAGGGGGCACTACGAGCAGTACTTC. Amino acid sequence: CASSPPNRGHYEQYF. The variable domain in full, with the rest retrieved from reference TRBV7-2 and TRBJ2-7, is GAGVSQSPSNKVTEKGKDVELRCDPISGHTALYWYRQSLGQGLEFLIYFQGNSAPDKSGLPSDRFSAERTGGSVSTLTIQRTQQEDSAVYLCASSPPNRGHYEQYFGPGTRLTVT.

The chain employs TRBV6-5 and TRBJ2-2; weak D call: TRBD2 (5 bases). CDR3 size: 14 residues. V lost 1 base, J lost 7 bases, and 10 bases lay in between. CDR1 MNHEY and CDR2 SVGAGI come from the germline V gene. CDR3 in DNA: TGTGCCAGCAGTTACTATTCCGGGGACGGGGAGCTGTTTTTT. Its protein product is CASSYYSGDGELFF.

The genes are TRBV5-1 and TRBJ1-1, with D possibly being TRBD1 (6 bases). The germline V and J ends were trimmed by 1 base and 1 base, with 17 bases remaining between them. CDR3 length equals 17 residues. Per germline, CDR1 SGHRS and CDR2 YFSETQ. CDR3 in amino acids: CASSLWYSGGANTEAFF. The CDR3 DNA is TGCGCCAGCAGCTTGTGGTATAGCGGGGGCGCGAACACTGAAGCTTTCTTT. Based on the CDR3 plus reference TRBV5-1 and TRBJ1-1, the full variable domain is KAGVTQTPRYLIKTRGQQVTLSCSPISGHRSVSWYQQTPGQGLQFLFEYFSETQRNKGNFPGRFSGRQFSNSRSEMNVSTLELGDSALYLCASSLWYSGGANTEAFFGQGTRLTVV.

The chain employs TRBV10-3 and TRBJ2-3; 7 nucleotides align to TRBD2. The germline V gene has CDR1 ENHRY and CDR2 SYGVKD. The CDR3 covers 12 residues. V dropped 6 bases and J dropped 6; count of bases not matched to a gene: 3. CDR3 nucleotides: TGTGCCATCAGCGACGGGGGGGATACGCAGTATTTT. Residues: CAISDGGDTQYF.

This clone was observed a single time. The chain couples TRBV6-5 to TRBJ2-7, with D possibly matching TRBD2 (5 bases). Germline V CDR1 and CDR2: MNHEY, SVGAGI. Trimming stripped 0 bases from V and 5 bases from J, with 14 bases between. The CDR3 is 15 residues long. For the CDR3, the DNA is TGTGCCAGCAGTTACTCCGCCCTAGCTATAAACGAGCAGTACTTC. Encoded protein: CASSYSALAINEQYF.

The CDR3 reads CASSPGLAGYYEQYF. The CDR3 DNA follows: TGCGCCAGCAGTCCAGGACTAGCGGGATACTACGAGCAGTACTTC. The rearrangement links TRBV5-1 to TRBJ2-7; TRBD2 aligns across 12 bases. The CDR3 is 15 residues long. V shed 5 bases, J shed 3 bases, and the junction held 6 bases outside the gene matches. In germline, CDR1 is SGHRS, CDR2 YFSETQ.

This rearrangement joins TRBV7-9 to TRBJ2-5, with D hard to call. V lost 8 bases to trimming and J lost 5 bases, with 15 bases between them. CDR1 and CDR2 (germline): SEHNR, FQNEAQ (reference sequence). The CDR3 is 13 amino acids. CDR3 region: CASDRLITETQYF. The DNA of the CDR3 is TGTGCCAGCGATCGACTGATAACGGAGACCCAGTACTTC.

The chain recombines TRBV7-2 with TRBJ1-1; the D is unclear. Trimming stripped 2 bases from V and 3 bases from J, with 10 bases between. CDR3 size: 14 residues. Germline assignment: CDR1 SGHTA and CDR2 FQGNSA. Here the CDR3 reads CASSLYGVDTEAFF. The CDR3 DNA is TGTGCCAGCAGCTTATACGGAGTCGACACTGAAGCTTTCTTT.

The chain links TRBV9 to TRBJ2-1; tentative D call: TRBD1 (6 bases). CDR3 length: 15 amino acids. Germline CDR1 reads SGDLS; CDR2 reads YYNGEE. V was pared by 4 bases and J by 5 bases, with 16 bases between. The CDR3 reads CASSLSGQQHNEQFF. The CDR3 nucleotides are TGTGCCAGCAGCCTAAGCGGACAGCAGCACAATGAGCAGTTCTTC.